These 5 T cell receptor beta chains originate from one sample sequenced in a study of blood T cells in healthy people across ages. The authors ran a second PCR of about 7 to 11 cycles using a sample-barcoded 5' primer and a J-beta primer mix. TCRdb re-analysed the 5' RACE reads in MiXCR, keeping a single row per CDR3 protein. The sample includes approximately 770,000 distinct CDR3 sequences, about 62% seen only once; the top ten take 20% to 25%. Material for sequencing was blood. These receptor sequences come from a man aged 25-45 years in good health.

V gene TRBV10-3 combines with J gene TRBJ2-5, with D possibly matching TRBD2 (5 bases). The CDR3 contains 11 residues. The V gene's germline CDR1 is ENHRY and CDR2 SYGVKD. In nucleotides, the CDR3 is TGTGCGACGGGAAACCAAGAGACCCAGTACTTC. This translates into CATGNQETQYF.

The chain is built from TRBV7-9 and TRBJ1-1; 10 positions agree with TRBD1. J gave up 8 bases and V 4 bases, and 7 bases lay outside the gene matches. The CDR3 consists of 14 residues. From germline, CDR1 is SEHNR and CDR2 FQNEAQ (reference sequence). As DNA, the CDR3 is TGTGCCAGCAGCTCGGACAGGGGGTATAACGAAGCTTTCTTT. Translation gives CASSSDRGYNEAFF.

The chain recombines TRBV20-1 with TRBJ2-2; D is unclear. Germline V gives CDR1 DFQATT, CDR2 SNEGSKA (reference sequence). The germline V and J ends were trimmed by 2 bases and 3 bases, with 10 bases remaining between them. There are 14 residues in the CDR3. CDR3 sequence (DNA): TGCAGTGCTAGAACAGAGTTTGACACCGGGGAGCTGTTTTTT. It codes for CSARTEFDTGELFF.

This clonotype was found a few times. This chain uses TRBV20-1 with TRBJ2-5, with 7 positions matching TRBD2. Germline V gene sequence: CDR1 DFQATT, CDR2 SNEGSKA (reference sequence). The CDR3 sequence is 14 residues long. V dropped 7 bases and J dropped 2; count of bases not matched to a gene: 10. Here the CDR3 reads CSGIPSGRQETQYF. In DNA, the CDR3 is TGCAGTGGAATACCTAGCGGTCGGCAAGAGACCCAGTACTTC.

The chain uses TRBV10-3 and TRBJ2-3; D remains unclear. Germline loops: CDR1 ENHRY, CDR2 SYGVKD. The CDR3 totals 14 residues. V was pared by 3 bases and J by 2 bases, with 9 bases between. CDR3 protein: CAISDSAITDTQYF. CDR3 bases: TGTGCCATCAGTGACTCGGCCATCACAGATACGCAGTATTTT.